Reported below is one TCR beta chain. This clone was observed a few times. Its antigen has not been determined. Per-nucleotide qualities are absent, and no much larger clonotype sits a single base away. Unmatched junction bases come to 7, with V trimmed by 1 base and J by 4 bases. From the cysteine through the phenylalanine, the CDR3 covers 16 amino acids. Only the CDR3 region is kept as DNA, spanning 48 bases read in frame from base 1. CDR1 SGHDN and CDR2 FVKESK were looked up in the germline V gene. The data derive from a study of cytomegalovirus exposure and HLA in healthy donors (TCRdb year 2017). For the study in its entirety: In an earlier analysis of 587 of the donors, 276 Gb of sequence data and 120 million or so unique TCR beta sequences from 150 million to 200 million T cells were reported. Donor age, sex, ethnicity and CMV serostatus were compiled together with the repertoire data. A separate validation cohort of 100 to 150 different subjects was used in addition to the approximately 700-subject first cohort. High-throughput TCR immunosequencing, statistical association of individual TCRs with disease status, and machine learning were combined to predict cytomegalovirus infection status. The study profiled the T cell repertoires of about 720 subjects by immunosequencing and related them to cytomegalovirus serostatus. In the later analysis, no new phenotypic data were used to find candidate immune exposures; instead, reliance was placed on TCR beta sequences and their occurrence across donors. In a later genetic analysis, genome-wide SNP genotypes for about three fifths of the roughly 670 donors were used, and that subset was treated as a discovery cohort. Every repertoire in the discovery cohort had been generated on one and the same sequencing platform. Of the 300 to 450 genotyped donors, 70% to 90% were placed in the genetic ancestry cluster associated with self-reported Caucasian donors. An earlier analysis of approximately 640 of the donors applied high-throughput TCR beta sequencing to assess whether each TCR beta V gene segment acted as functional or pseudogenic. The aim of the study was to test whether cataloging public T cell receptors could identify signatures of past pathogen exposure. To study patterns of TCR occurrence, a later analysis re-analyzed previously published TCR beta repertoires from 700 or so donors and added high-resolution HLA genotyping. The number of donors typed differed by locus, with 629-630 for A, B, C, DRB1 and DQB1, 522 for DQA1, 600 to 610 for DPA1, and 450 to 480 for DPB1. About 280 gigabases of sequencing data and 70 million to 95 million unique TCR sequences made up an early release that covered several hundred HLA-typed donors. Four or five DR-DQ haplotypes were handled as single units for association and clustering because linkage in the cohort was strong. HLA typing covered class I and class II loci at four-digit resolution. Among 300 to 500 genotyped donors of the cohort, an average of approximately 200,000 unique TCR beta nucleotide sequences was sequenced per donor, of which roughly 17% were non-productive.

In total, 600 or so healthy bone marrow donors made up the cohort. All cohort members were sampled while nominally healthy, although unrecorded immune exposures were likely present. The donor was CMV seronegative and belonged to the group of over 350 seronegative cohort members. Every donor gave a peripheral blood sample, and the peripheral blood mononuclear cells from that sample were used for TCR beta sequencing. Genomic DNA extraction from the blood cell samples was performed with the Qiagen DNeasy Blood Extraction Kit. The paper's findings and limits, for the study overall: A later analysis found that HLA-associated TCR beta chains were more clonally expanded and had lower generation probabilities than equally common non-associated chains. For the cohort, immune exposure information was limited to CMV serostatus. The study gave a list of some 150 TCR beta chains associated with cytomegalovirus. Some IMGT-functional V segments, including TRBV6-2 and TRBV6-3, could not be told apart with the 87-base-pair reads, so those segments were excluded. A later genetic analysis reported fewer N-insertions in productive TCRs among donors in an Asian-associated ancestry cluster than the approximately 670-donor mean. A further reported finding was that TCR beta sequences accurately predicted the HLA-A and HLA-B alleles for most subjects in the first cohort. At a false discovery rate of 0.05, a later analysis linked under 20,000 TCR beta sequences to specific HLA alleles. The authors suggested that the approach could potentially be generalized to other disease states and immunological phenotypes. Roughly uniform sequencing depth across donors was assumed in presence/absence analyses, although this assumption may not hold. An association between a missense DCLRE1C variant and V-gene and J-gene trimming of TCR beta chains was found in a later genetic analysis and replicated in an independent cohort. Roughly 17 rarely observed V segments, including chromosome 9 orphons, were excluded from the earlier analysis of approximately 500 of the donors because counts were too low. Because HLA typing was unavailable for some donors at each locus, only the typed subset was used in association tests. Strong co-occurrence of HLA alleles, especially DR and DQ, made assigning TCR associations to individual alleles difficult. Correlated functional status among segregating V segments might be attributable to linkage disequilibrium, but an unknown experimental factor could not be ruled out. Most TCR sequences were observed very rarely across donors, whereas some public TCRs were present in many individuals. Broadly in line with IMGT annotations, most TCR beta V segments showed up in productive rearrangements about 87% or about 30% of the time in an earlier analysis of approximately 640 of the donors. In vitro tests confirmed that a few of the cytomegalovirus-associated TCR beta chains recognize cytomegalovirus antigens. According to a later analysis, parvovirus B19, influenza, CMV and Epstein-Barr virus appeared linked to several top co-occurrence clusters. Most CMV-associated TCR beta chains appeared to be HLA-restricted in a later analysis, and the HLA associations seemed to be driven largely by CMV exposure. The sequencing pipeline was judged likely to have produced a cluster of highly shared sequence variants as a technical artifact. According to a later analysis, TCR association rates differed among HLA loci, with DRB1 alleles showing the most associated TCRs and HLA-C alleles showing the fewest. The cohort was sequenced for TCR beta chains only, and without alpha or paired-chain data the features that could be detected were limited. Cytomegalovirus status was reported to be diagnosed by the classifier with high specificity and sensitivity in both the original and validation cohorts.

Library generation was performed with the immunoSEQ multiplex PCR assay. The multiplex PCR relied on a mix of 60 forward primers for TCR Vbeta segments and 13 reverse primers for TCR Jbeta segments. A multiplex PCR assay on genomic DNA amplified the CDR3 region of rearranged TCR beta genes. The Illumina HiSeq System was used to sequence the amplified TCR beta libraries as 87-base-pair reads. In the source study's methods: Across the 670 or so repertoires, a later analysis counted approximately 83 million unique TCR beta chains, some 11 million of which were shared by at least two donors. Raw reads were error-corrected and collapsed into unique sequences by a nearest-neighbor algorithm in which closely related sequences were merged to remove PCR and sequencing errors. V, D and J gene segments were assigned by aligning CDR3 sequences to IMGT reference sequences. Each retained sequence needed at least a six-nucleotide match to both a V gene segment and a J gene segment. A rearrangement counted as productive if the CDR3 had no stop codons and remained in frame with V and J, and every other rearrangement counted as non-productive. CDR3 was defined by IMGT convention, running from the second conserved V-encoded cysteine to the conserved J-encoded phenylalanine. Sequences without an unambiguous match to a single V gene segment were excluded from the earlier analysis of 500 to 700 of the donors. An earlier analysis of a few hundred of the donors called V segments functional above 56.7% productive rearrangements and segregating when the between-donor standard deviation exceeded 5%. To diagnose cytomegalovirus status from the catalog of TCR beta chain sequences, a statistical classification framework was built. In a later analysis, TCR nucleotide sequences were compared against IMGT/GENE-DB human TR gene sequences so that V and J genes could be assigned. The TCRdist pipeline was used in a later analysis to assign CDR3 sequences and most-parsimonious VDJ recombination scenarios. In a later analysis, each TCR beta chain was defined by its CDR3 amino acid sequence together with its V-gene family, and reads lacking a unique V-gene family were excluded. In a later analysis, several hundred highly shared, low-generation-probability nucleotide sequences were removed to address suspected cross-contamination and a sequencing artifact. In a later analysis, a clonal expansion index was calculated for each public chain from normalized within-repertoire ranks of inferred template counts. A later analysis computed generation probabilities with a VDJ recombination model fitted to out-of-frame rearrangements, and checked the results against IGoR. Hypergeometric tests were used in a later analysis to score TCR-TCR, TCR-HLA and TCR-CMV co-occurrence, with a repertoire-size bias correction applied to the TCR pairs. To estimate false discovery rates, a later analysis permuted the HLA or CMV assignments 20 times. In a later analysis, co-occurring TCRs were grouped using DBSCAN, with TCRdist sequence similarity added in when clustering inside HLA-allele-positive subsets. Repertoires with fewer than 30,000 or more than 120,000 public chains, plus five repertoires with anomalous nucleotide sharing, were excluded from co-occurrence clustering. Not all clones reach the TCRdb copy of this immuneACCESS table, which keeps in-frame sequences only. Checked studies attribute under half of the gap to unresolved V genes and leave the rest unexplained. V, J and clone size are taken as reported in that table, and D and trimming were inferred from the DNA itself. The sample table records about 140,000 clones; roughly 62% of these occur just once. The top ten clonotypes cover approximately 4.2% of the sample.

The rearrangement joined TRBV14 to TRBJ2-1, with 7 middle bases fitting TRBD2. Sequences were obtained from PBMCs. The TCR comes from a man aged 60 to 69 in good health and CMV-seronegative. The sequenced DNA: TGTGCCAGCAGCCAAGTACATGCGGGAGCGTACAATGAGCAGTTCTTC. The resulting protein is CASSQVHAGAYNEQFF.